The next 29 T cell receptor beta chains were all read from a single sample in a study of beta chain features in type 1 diabetes (dated by TCRdb to the late 2010s). Preparation of the library involved the immunoSEQ multiplex PCR assay. The entire amount of isolated RNA was reverse transcribed using the High Capacity cDNA Reverse Transcription Kit, so the sequenced TCRB transcripts were expressed ones. What TCRdb holds here is the immuneACCESS table cut down to in-frame rearrangements. Part of the clones is not present; checked against another copy, under half of the missing clones reflect an unresolved V gene, and the others are unexplained. The sample table holds a few hundred thousand clones, of which about 14% were seen once. Of the sample, 6.7% is held by the ten largest clones. Sequencing was done on a sample of central memory CD4+ T cells from blood. These TCRs come from a man aged 30-40 years in good health.

The CDR3 bases are TGTGCCAGCAGTTCCATACAGGGTTACACCGGGGAGCTGTTTTTT. It is translated as CASSSIQGYTGELFF. The V and J genes are TRBV11-2 and TRBJ2-2, with a possible D match to TRBD1 (6 bases). Per the germline V gene, CDR1 is SGHAT and CDR2 is FQNNGV. Trimming removed 6 bases at V and 3 bases at J, with 14 bases between. The CDR3 length is 15 residues.

The V gene is TRBV19, the J gene TRBJ1-2, with a possible D match to TRBD1 (6 bases). This CDR3 spans 15 amino acids. V lost 7 bases and J 4 bases, leaving 19 bases between the germline ends. The germline CDR1 and CDR2 sequences are LNHDA and SQIVND (reference sequence). The CDR3 DNA sequence: TGTGCCAGTACCCGTAGTCCGGGGGCCGGCTATGGCTACACCTTC. This encodes CASTRSPGAGYGYTF.

The CDR3 spells CASSERSYNEQFF. CDR3 bases: TGTGCCAGCAGTGAGAGGTCCTACAATGAGCAGTTCTTC. The chain employs TRBV2 and TRBJ2-1; the D is unclear. Trimming took 3 bases from V and 1 from J, leaving 4 bases between them. The CDR3 has 13 residues. Per the germline V gene, CDR1 is SNHLY and CDR2 is FYNNEI.

The rearrangement links TRBV5-4 to TRBJ2-1; 10 positions agree with TRBD2. Germline assignment: CDR1 SGHNT and CDR2 YYREEE (reference sequence). Germline trimming cut 4 bases from V and 2 bases from J; bases unmatched to any gene: 6. CDR3 length: 16 amino acids. CDR3 sequence: CASSPASGRTYNEQFF. As DNA, the CDR3 is TGTGCCAGCAGCCCCGCTAGCGGGAGAACCTACAATGAGCAGTTCTTC.

This clone was counted between two and nine times. This chain links TRBV29-1 with TRBJ2-3; 15 nucleotides agree with TRBD2. The J segment lost 6 bases and the V segment lost 8 bases, leaving 9 bases of the junction unmatched. The CDR3 runs to 15 residues. Germline CDR1 reads SQVTM; CDR2 reads ANQGSEA. CDR3: CSMRTSGGASDTQYF. The CDR3 nucleotides read TGCAGCATGAGGACTAGCGGGGGGGCATCGGATACGCAGTATTTT.

The V gene is TRBV5-1, the J gene TRBJ2-2; D is undetermined. This CDR3 contains 11 residues. Germline V CDR1 and CDR2: SGHRS, YFSETQ. With 0 bases removed from V and 10 bases from J, the gap between germline ends came to 4 bases. The CDR3 spells CASSLEQELFF. The DNA of the CDR3 is TGCGCCAGCAGCTTGGAACAGGAGCTGTTTTTT.

The V and J genes are TRBV2 and TRBJ2-7; 8 bases are shared with TRBD1. The CDR3 spans 15 residues. V trimming: 0 bases; J trimming: 6 bases; junction bases outside the gene matches: 7. The V gene's germline CDR1 is SNHLY and CDR2 FYNNEI. The chain's CDR3 is CASSEARTGGSEQYF. In nucleotides, the CDR3 is TGTGCCAGCAGTGAAGCCCGCACAGGGGGTAGCGAGCAGTACTTC.

This clone was seen at least ten times. V is TRBV2 and J is TRBJ2-5, with D unclear. CDR1 and CDR2 (germline): SNHLY, FYNNEI. The CDR3 contains 11 residues. The V end lost 5 bases, the J end lost 4 bases, and 5 bases lay between the germline ends. In nucleotides, the CDR3 is TGTGCCAGCAGTCCAATAGAGACCCAGTACTTC. Amino acids: CASSPIETQYF.

This clone was seen a few times. The chain recombines TRBV19 with TRBJ1-3; TRBD1 is a possible D gene (5 bases). Germline V lookup: CDR1 LNHDA, CDR2 SQIVND (reference sequence). This CDR3 spans 14 amino acids. Trimming shortened V by 7 bases and J by 3 bases, and 13 bases separated the two germline ends. The CDR3 sequence is CASMGPGIGNTIYF. For the CDR3, the DNA is TGTGCCAGTATGGGACCGGGGATTGGAAACACCATATATTTT.

This clone appeared a few times. The V and J genes are TRBV14 and TRBJ1-1; D possibly corresponds to TRBD1 (6 bases). V lost 3 bases to trimming and J lost 5 bases, with 13 bases between them. In germline, CDR1 is SGHDN, CDR2 FVKESK. This CDR3 region has 14 residues. The CDR3 loop is CASSHLRRGTEAFF. The CDR3 nucleotides are TGTGCCAGCAGCCATCTTCGAAGGGGGACTGAAGCTTTCTTT.

This clone was detected a few times. The chain links TRBV5-6 to TRBJ2-7; 8 positions match TRBD1. V shed 4 bases, J shed 0 bases, and the junction held 6 bases outside the gene matches. Germline values: CDR1 SGHDT, CDR2 YYEEEE. The CDR3 is 15 amino acids. CDR3 residues: CASSPGGSASYEQYF. The CDR3 bases are TGTGCCAGCAGCCCAGGGGGCTCGGCCTCCTACGAGCAGTACTTC.

This clone was counted between two and nine times. J is TRBJ2-7 and V is TRBV28, with a weak D call TRBD1 (5 bases). The germline V and J ends were trimmed by 5 bases and 7 bases, with 9 bases remaining between them. Per the germline V gene, CDR1 is MDHEN and CDR2 is SYDVKM. The CDR3 sequence is 11 residues long. The CDR3 region is CASSPTAEQYF. In DNA, the CDR3 is TGTGCCAGCAGTCCGACAGCGGAGCAGTACTTC.

The rearrangement joins TRBV19 to TRBJ1-5, with D hard to call. CDR3 size: 15 residues. CDR1 and CDR2 from the germline V gene are LNHDA and SQIVND (reference sequence). V was clipped by 7 bases and J by 2 bases, with 15 bases between them. The CDR3 loop is CASKGRDGRNQPQHF. The CDR3 DNA reads TGTGCCAGTAAGGGTCGAGACGGCCGCAATCAGCCCCAGCATTTT.

Remarks on this clone: One end of the junction varies from germline; a read error may be responsible. The same CDR3 is also encoded by other DNA sequences in this sample. V usage is TRBV5-4 and J usage is TRBJ2-1, with a possible D match to TRBD2 (6 bases). Germline-derived CDR1 and CDR2 are SGHNT and YYREEE (reference sequence). The CDR3 length is 16 residues. DNA of the CDR3: TGCGCCAGCAGCCAAGAAGCGGAGGGAGCCTACAATGAGCAGTTCTTC. Residues: CASSQEAEGAYNEQFF.

This clone turned up a few times. V is TRBV11-3 and J is TRBJ2-5; TRBD2 aligns across 7 bases. Germline-derived CDR1 and CDR2 are SGHNT and YENEEA. The CDR3 is 17 residues long. After removal of 5 bases from V and 3 bases from J, the junction contained 15 bases not matched to a gene. This chain's CDR3 is CASSRGEGGGREETQYF. CDR3 coding DNA: TGTGCCAGCAGCCGGGGGGAGGGCGGCGGTCGCGAAGAGACCCAGTACTTC.

This clone was observed a handful of times. The gene calls are TRBV6-5 and TRBJ1-2; 8 bases agree with TRBD1. Germline CDR1 and CDR2: MNHEY and SVGAGI. The CDR3 has 15 amino acids. Trimming took 2 bases from V and 3 from J; bases not matched to a gene: 5. In DNA, the CDR3 is TGTGCCAGCAGTTACCCTGGACAGGGTCACTATGGCTACACCTTC. Amino acids: CASSYPGQGHYGYTF.

This chain connects TRBV28 to TRBJ2-4, with D tentatively TRBD2 (5 bases). V lost 7 bases, J lost 1 base, and 11 bases lay in between. Germline values: CDR1 MDHEN, CDR2 SYDVKM. The CDR3 is 14 residues long. CDR3 in amino acids: CASTPGNAKNIQYF. CDR3 DNA: TGTGCCAGCACCCCGGGGAACGCCAAAAACATTCAGTACTTC.

This clone has a count of ten or more. V is TRBV28 and J is TRBJ2-6, with D perhaps given as TRBD1 or TRBD2 (6 bases each). The CDR3 runs to 16 residues. Per the germline V gene, CDR1 is MDHEN and CDR2 is SYDVKM. V lost 9 bases, J lost 2 bases, and 17 bases lay in between. The CDR3 DNA follows: TGTGCCAGTATGACAGGAGGGCTAGCTGGGGCCAACGTCCTGACTTTC. Its protein is CASMTGGLAGANVLTF.

This clone was seen a handful of times. The chain recombines TRBV4-2 with TRBJ2-1; 7 bases are a match to TRBD2. Per the germline V gene, CDR1 is LGHNA and CDR2 is YNFKEQ. V trimming: 4 bases; J trimming: 4 bases; junction bases outside the gene matches: 7. The CDR3 is made up of 15 amino acids. CDR3 region: CASSLTSMGYNEQFF. DNA for the CDR3: TGTGCCAGCAGCCTGACTAGCATGGGATACAATGAGCAGTTCTTC.

The chain carries TRBV10-3 and TRBJ2-1; no definite D call. CDR1 and CDR2 from the germline V gene are ENHRY and SYGVKD. V lost 3 bases to trimming and J lost 7 bases, with 4 bases between them. The CDR3 contains 11 residues. For the CDR3, the DNA is TGTGCCATCAGTGACAGGAATGAGCAGTTCTTC. Translating gives CAISDRNEQFF.

This chain connects TRBV5-1 to TRBJ2-3; D is uncertain. Between the trimmed V and J ends, which lost 0 bases and 2 bases, there was a span of 7 bases. CDR1 and CDR2 (germline): SGHRS, YFSETQ. CDR3 length equals 14 residues. The CDR3 region is CASSLDVLTDTQYF. DNA for the CDR3: TGCGCCAGCAGCTTGGACGTTCTCACAGATACGCAGTATTTT. The whole variable domain, remainder taken from reference TRBV5-1 and TRBJ2-3, is KAGVTQTPRYLIKTRGQQVTLSCSPISGHRSVSWYQQTPGQGLQFLFEYFSETQRNKGNFPGRFSGRQFSNSRSEMNVSTLELGDSALYLCASSLDVLTDTQYFGPGTRLTVL.

This clone was detected only a few times. The chain carries TRBV28 and TRBJ1-2; D ambiguous. CDR3 size: 13 residues. V lost 5 bases and J 2 bases, leaving 9 bases between the germline ends. Germline V gives CDR1 MDHEN, CDR2 SYDVKM. The CDR3 spells CASSNGPNYGYTF. Here the CDR3 DNA reads TGTGCCAGCAGTAACGGGCCAAACTATGGCTACACCTTC.

This clone came up a few times. This chain connects TRBV4-1 to TRBJ1-2; D gene ambiguous. This CDR3 region has 13 residues. V lost 1 base and J lost 6, with 9 bases in between. Per the germline V gene, CDR1 is MGHRA and CDR2 is YSYEKL. The CDR3 spells CASSQVGGDGYTF. The CDR3 DNA reads as TGCGCCAGCAGCCAAGTAGGAGGAGATGGCTACACCTTC.

The table lists this clone with a few counts. The same CDR3 is also encoded by other DNA sequences in this sample. The rearrangement links TRBV6-5 to TRBJ1-1; 8 nucleotides align to TRBD1. Germline V gene sequence: CDR1 MNHEY, CDR2 SVGAGI. This CDR3 has 13 residues. V shed 4 bases and J 4 bases; nucleotides not matched to a gene: 2. In DNA form, the CDR3 reads TGTGCCAGCAGTTCCACAGGGGGCACTGAAGCTTTCTTT. Protein sequence: CASSSTGGTEAFF.

This clone turned up a few times. The chain carries TRBV5-6 and TRBJ2-1; no clear D. Looked up from germline, CDR1 is SGHDT and CDR2 is YYEEEE. The CDR3 extends over 16 amino acids. Trimming removed 2 bases from V and 3 bases from J, with 15 bases in between. CDR3 loop: CASSFRSINLYNEQFF. As DNA, the CDR3 is TGTGCCAGCAGCTTCCGTAGTATCAACCTCTACAATGAGCAGTTCTTC.

This clone was detected a few times. This sample includes further DNA sequences coding for the same CDR3. The V and J genes are TRBV5-6 and TRBJ2-1; D is unclear. CDR1 SGHDT and CDR2 YYEEEE come from the germline V gene. The CDR3 sequence is 15 residues long. V was pared by 0 bases and J by 5 bases, with 12 bases between. The CDR3 loop is CASSLGPTENNEQFF. The CDR3 DNA sequence: TGTGCCAGCAGCTTGGGCCCAACGGAAAACAATGAGCAGTTCTTC.

This rearrangement joins TRBV27 to TRBJ1-2; D unresolved. The CDR3 is made up of 13 amino acids. Germline CDR1 is MNHEY and CDR2 is SMNVEV (reference sequence). The germline V and J ends were trimmed by 2 bases and 4 bases, with 8 bases remaining between them. CDR3 in amino acids: CASSLGRPYGYTF. The CDR3 DNA follows: TGTGCCAGCAGTTTAGGCAGACCCTATGGCTACACCTTC.

For the CDR3, the DNA is TGTGCCAGCAGCTTGATGGTCGGGGGGTCTAGCACAGATACGCAGTATTTT. It is translated as CASSLMVGGSSTDTQYF. The chain joins TRBV5-4 to TRBJ2-3, with 7 bases aligning to TRBD2. The CDR3 length is 17 residues. The V gene's germline CDR1 is SGHNT and CDR2 YYREEE (reference sequence). The J segment lost 0 bases and the V segment lost 1 base, leaving 8 bases of the junction unmatched.

The rearrangement uses TRBV9 and TRBJ2-1; possible D gene TRBD1, 6 bases. This CDR3 has 18 amino acids. Germline V gives CDR1 SGDLS, CDR2 YYNGEE. The germline V and J ends were trimmed by 3 bases and 0 bases, with 19 bases remaining between them. The CDR3 DNA reads as TGTGCCAGCAGCGGAGGACAGTTTTTCTTCAGCTCCTACAATGAGCAGTTCTTC. Its protein product is CASSGGQFFFSSYNEQFF.